This T cell receptor (beta chain) was profiled in a study of graft-versus-host responses after intestinal transplantation. Study results and limitations: Elevated graft-versus-host to host-versus-graft clonal ratios in allografts were recorded for patients with graft-donor T cell macrochimerism. Circulating GvH clones peaking coincided with falling HvG clones soon after transplant.

About this clone: Antigen: not known.

V lost 4 bases to trimming and J lost 5 bases; unmatched junction nucleotides: 12. The V gene's germline CDR1 is SGHAT and CDR2 FQNNGV. The CDR3 covers 17 residues. Only in-frame clones appear in the TCRdb table, and some are missing; sequencing was by immunoSEQ multiplex PCR. The data hold 15,000 to 20,000 clones, with around 90% observed a single time. The gene calls are TRBV11-2 and TRBJ2-7; TRBD2 agrees at 12 bases. The clonotype originates from a human patient who received an intestinal transplant, so some T cells may come from the graft donor. The sequences come from PBMCs, collected around 350 days after transplant. The CDR3 sequence: CASSSLHWTSGDNEQYF. As DNA, the CDR3 is TGTGCCAGCAGCTCGCTACACTGGACTAGCGGGGACAACGAGCAGTACTTC.